The 28 T cell receptor beta chains given below trace back to one sample, sequenced in a study of response to subunit inactivated influenza vaccine. TCRdb ran MiXCR on the RT-PCR reads and lists one entry per CDR3 protein. Of hundreds of thousands of distinct CDR3 sequences in the sample, approximately 14% were seen once. The input for sequencing was PBMCs from blood, taken 11 to 12 days after vaccination. Source of these receptors: a man aged 50-60 years who received an inactivated influenza vaccine.

CDR3 protein: CSVEGAGNNEQFF. The DNA for the CDR3 is TGCAGCGTTGAAGGGGCAGGGAACAATGAGCAGTTCTTC. The chain links TRBV29-1 to TRBJ2-1; D perhaps matches TRBD1 (5 bases). Trimming removed 1 base at V and 5 bases at J, with 9 bases between. Germline V lookup: CDR1 SQVTM, CDR2 ANQGSEA. The CDR3 runs to 13 residues.

The chain is built from TRBV6-1 and TRBJ2-7, with 8 bases matching TRBD1. Germline values: CDR1 MNHNS, CDR2 SASEGT. Germline trimming cut 5 bases from V and 5 bases from J; bases unmatched to any gene: 8. CDR3 size: 14 residues. CDR3 residues: CASSLGQGSHEQYF. Here the CDR3 DNA reads TGTGCCAGCAGTCTTGGACAGGGATCCCACGAGCAGTACTTC.

V usage is TRBV21-1 and J usage is TRBJ2-5; the table's D call, TRBD1, has no DNA check behind it. TRBV21-1 is a known pseudogene. This CDR3 has 14 residues. CDR3 in amino acids: CASSQPRGPETQYF. In DNA, the CDR3 is TGTGCCAGCAGCCAACCCCGGGGGCCTGAGACCCAGTACTTC.

Only a few counts were recorded for this clonotype. The junction shows a germline mismatch at one end, possibly a read error. This rearrangement joins TRBV4-1 to TRBJ2-5; the D gene could be TRBD1 or TRBD2 (6 bases each). Germline CDR1 MGHRA, CDR2 YSYEKL. The CDR3 loop spans 12 amino acids. CDR3 protein: CASSRGGGTAHF. The CDR3 DNA is TGCGCCAGCAGCCGAGGAGGGGGGACCGCTCACTTC.

The CDR3 spells CASSYSRHRRYEQYF. In DNA, the CDR3 is TGTGCCAGCAGTTACTCGAGGCACCGGCGGTACGAGCAGTACTTC. The rearrangement uses TRBV6-5 and TRBJ2-7; D is uncertain. The germline CDR1 and CDR2 sequences are MNHEY and SVGAGI. V lost 0 bases and J lost 4, with 13 bases in between. CDR3 size: 15 residues.

The chain employs TRBV23-1 and TRBJ2-7; D not resolved. Being an ORF, TRBV23-1 has a function that is uncertain. V lost 8 bases and J lost 6, with 11 bases in between. This CDR3 region has 11 residues. This chain's CDR3 is CASGRVGEQYF. For the CDR3, the DNA is TGCGCCAGCGGGCGAGTTGGCGAGCAGTACTTC.

This clonotype was detected only a few times. The J gene is TRBJ2-1, the V gene TRBV11-2, with D unclear. Germline CDR1 is SGHAT and CDR2 is FQNNGV. This CDR3 spans 17 amino acids. Trimming took off 3 bases at V and 3 bases at J, with 18 bases between the two ends. The CDR3 region is CASSLVILSASYNEQFF. The CDR3 nucleotides read TGTGCCAGCAGCTTGGTGATCCTGAGCGCAAGCTACAATGAGCAGTTCTTC.

This clonotype was seen only a few times. The chain links TRBV5-5 to TRBJ2-5; 9 bases map to TRBD1. The junction had 5 bases not matched to a gene; V was cut back by 1 base and J by 4 bases. The CDR3 contains 15 residues. CDR1 is SGHKS and CDR2 is YYEKEE in the germline V gene (reference sequence). The CDR3 spells CASSLTGGSGETQYF. As DNA, the CDR3 is TGTGCCAGCAGCTTGACAGGGGGCTCTGGAGAGACCCAGTACTTC.

The chain employs TRBV29-1 and TRBJ2-7; D is ambiguous. This CDR3 comprises 12 residues. Between the trimmed V and J ends, which lost 5 bases and 3 bases, there was a span of 11 bases. From germline, CDR1 is SQVTM and CDR2 ANQGSEA. CDR3 coding DNA: TGCAGCGTTTTCGGCCGTCGCTACGAGCAGTACTTC. Translated, it gives CSVFGRRYEQYF.

The table lists this clonotype with many counts. J is TRBJ1-1 and V is TRBV5-1; maybe TRBD1 (6 bases). There are 15 residues in the CDR3. The germline V gene encodes CDR1 SGHRS and CDR2 YFSETQ. Trimming took 0 bases from V and 1 from J, leaving 10 bases between them. The CDR3 DNA follows: TGCGCCAGCAGCTTGGGGGGGGCGCGGAACACTGAAGCTTTCTTT. Translation gives CASSLGGARNTEAFF. Full variable domain (outside the CDR3, taken from reference TRBV5-1 and TRBJ1-1): KAGVTQTPRYLIKTRGQQVTLSCSPISGHRSVSWYQQTPGQGLQFLFEYFSETQRNKGNFPGRFSGRQFSNSRSEMNVSTLELGDSALYLCASSLGGARNTEAFFGQGTRLTVV.

This clonotype was detected only a few times. The chain is built from TRBV13 and TRBJ2-1; tentative D call: TRBD2 (5 bases). The V and J ends lost 5 bases and 0 bases respectively, with 20 bases between them. Per the germline V gene, CDR1 is PRHDT and CDR2 is FYEKMQ (reference sequence). The CDR3 has 18 amino acids. In DNA form, the CDR3 reads TGTGCCAGCAGCCACCGATCGCGGGCCCGTCGCTCCTACAATGAGCAGTTCTTC. Translating gives CASSHRSRARRSYNEQFF.

Only a few counts were recorded for this clonotype. The chain recombines TRBV7-8 with TRBJ2-3; 9 nucleotides line up with TRBD1. The length of the CDR3 is 17 residues. CDR1 SGHVS and CDR2 FQNEAQ come from the germline V gene. The V segment lost 4 bases and the J segment 6 bases; nucleotides outside the gene matches: 14. The CDR3 region has the DNA TGTGCCAGCAGCTCCCCCGCCAGGACAGGGGTGGTTGATACGCAGTATTTT. Protein: CASSSPARTGVVDTQYF.

This clonotype has at least ten counts. V is TRBV6-1 and J is TRBJ2-1, with D maybe TRBD2 (6 bases). Trimming took 4 bases from V and 0 from J, leaving 22 bases between them. The CDR3 runs 19 residues. In germline, CDR1 is MNHNS, CDR2 SASEGT. The CDR3 loop is CASSAVTRSLRSSYNEQFF. Written as DNA, the CDR3 is TGTGCCAGCAGTGCCGTGACTAGGTCTCTTAGAAGCTCCTACAATGAGCAGTTCTTC.

This clonotype has just a few counts. J is TRBJ2-7 and V is TRBV20-1; 8 bases agree with TRBD2. This CDR3 region has 14 residues. Trimming took 3 bases from V and 3 from J; bases not matched to a gene: 7. CDR1 DFQATT and CDR2 SNEGSKA come from the germline V gene (reference sequence). The CDR3 is CSASTSGRFYEQYF. The CDR3 nucleotides are TGCAGTGCTAGTACTAGCGGTAGATTCTACGAGCAGTACTTC.

This clonotype was counted many times. J is TRBJ2-1 and V is TRBV20-1; 7 nucleotides agree with TRBD2. Unmatched junction bases numbered 11, after V lost 8 bases and J lost 7 bases. The CDR3 is 13 amino acids. CDR1 and CDR2 from the germline V gene are DFQATT and SNEGSKA (reference sequence). The CDR3 loop is CSLDGLVGNEQFF. CDR3 coding DNA: TGCAGTTTAGACGGACTAGTGGGTAATGAGCAGTTCTTC.

This clonotype has only a few counts. This chain connects TRBV7-8 to TRBJ2-2; 7 positions match TRBD1. The CDR3 extends over 15 amino acids. Germline V gene sequence: CDR1 SGHVS, CDR2 FQNEAQ. Trimming at V came to 6 bases and at J to 1 base, leaving 5 bases not matched to a gene. The CDR3 loop is CASRQTGLNTGELFF. The CDR3 DNA follows: TGTGCCAGCAGGCAGACAGGGCTGAACACCGGGGAGCTGTTTTTT.

This sequence joins TRBV5-4 and TRBJ1-6, with D perhaps TRBD1 (6 bases). Trimming removed 10 bases from V and 6 bases from J, with 11 bases in between. This CDR3 spans 12 amino acids. The germline V gene encodes CDR1 SGHNT and CDR2 YYREEE (reference sequence). The CDR3 DNA reads as TGTGCCGATGGGGGCAGTAATTCACCCCTCCACTTT. This encodes CADGGSNSPLHF.

This clonotype was recorded a few times. Here the CDR3 reads CSVEDFRPRGTDTQYF. Written as DNA, the CDR3 is TGCAGCGTTGAAGATTTCCGGCCGAGGGGAACAGATACGCAGTATTTT. The chain uses TRBV29-1 and TRBJ2-3; either TRBD1 or TRBD2 may fit D (5 bases each). This CDR3 is built from 16 residues. Germline CDR1 reads SQVTM; CDR2 reads ANQGSEA. Between the trimmed V and J ends, which lost 0 bases and 3 bases, there was a span of 16 bases.

The chain recombines TRBV9 with TRBJ1-1, with TRBD1 as a possible D gene (5 bases). The length of the CDR3 is 14 residues. The ends were cut back, 0 bases at V and 10 bases at J, with 16 bases in the middle. Germline CDR1 reads SGDLS; CDR2 reads YYNGEE. CDR3 sequence (DNA): TGTGCCAGCAGCGTAGCTGAGGGTCATAGGGGAGCTTTCTTT. Protein product: CASSVAEGHRGAFF.

The chain uses TRBV18 and TRBJ2-3, with 14 positions matching TRBD2. The CDR3 spans 16 residues. The germline V gene has CDR1 KGHSH and CDR2 LQKENI. Trimming took 5 bases from V and 4 from J; bases not matched to a gene: 5. The CDR3 spells CASSGTSGSKPDTQYF. Here the CDR3 DNA reads TGTGCCAGCTCAGGGACTAGCGGGAGTAAACCAGATACGCAGTATTTT. The variable domain in full, completed from reference TRBV18 and TRBJ2-3, reads NAGVMQNPRHLVRRRGQEARLRCSPMKGHSHVYWYRQLPEEGLKFMVYLQKENIIDESGMPKERFSAEFPKEGPSILRIQQVVRGDSAAYFCASSGTSGSKPDTQYFGPGTRLTVL.

This clonotype was seen a handful of times. The rearrangement uses TRBV13 and TRBJ2-3; the D gene is possibly TRBD2 (6 bases). CDR1 and CDR2 (germline): PRHDT, FYEKMQ (reference sequence). With 5 bases removed from V and 6 bases from J, the gap between germline ends came to 15 bases. CDR3 size: 14 residues. The CDR3 here is CASSGGPAGDTQYF. The CDR3 DNA sequence: TGTGCCAGCAGCGGCGGACCCGCGGGGGATACGCAGTATTTT.

This clonotype was seen a handful of times. V usage is TRBV9 and J usage is TRBJ2-7; 7 bases are a match to TRBD2. Germline lookup yields CDR1 SGDLS and CDR2 YYNGEE. V dropped 0 bases and J dropped 3; count of bases not matched to a gene: 6. The length of the CDR3 is 15 residues. CDR3 sequence (DNA): TGTGCCAGCAGCGTAGGGACTAGAGGGAGCTACGAGCAGTACTTC. Its translation is CASSVGTRGSYEQYF.

This clonotype was observed a few times. The CDR3 sequence is CASSQDLGGGEAFF. The CDR3 DNA follows: TGCGCCAGCAGCCAAGATTTAGGGGGAGGTGAAGCTTTCTTT. The chain links TRBV4-3 to TRBJ1-1; perhaps TRBD1 as D (6 bases). The CDR3 has 14 residues. V lost 0 bases to trimming and J lost 7 bases, with 12 bases between them. Germline loops: CDR1 LGHNA, CDR2 YSLEER.

The table lists this clonotype with a few counts. The chain recombines TRBV4-3 with TRBJ2-3; TRBD2 might be the D (6 bases). Germline CDR1 LGHNA, CDR2 YSLEER. The V gene lost 1 base and the J gene lost 9 bases, with 11 bases spanning the gap. This CDR3 is built from 13 residues. CDR3 sequence (DNA): TGCGCCAGCAGCCAAGGTCCTAGCGACACGCAGTATTTT. Encoded protein: CASSQGPSDTQYF.

This clonotype occurred once. This chain connects TRBV24-1 to TRBJ2-3; D unclear. V was trimmed by 4 bases and J by 0 bases, leaving 13 bases between them. The CDR3 has 16 amino acids. CDR1 KGHDR and CDR2 SFDVKD come from the germline V gene. As DNA, the CDR3 is TGTGCCACCAGTGACCGATCAAGTATTAGCACAGATACGCAGTATTTT. This gives the protein CATSDRSSISTDTQYF.

This clonotype turned up a few times. The genes are TRBV10-3 and TRBJ1-2, with D unclear. Germline V lookup: CDR1 ENHRY, CDR2 SYGVKD. V lost 3 bases and J 3 bases, leaving 8 bases between the germline ends. This CDR3 contains 13 residues. CDR3 in DNA: TGTGCCATCAGTGACTCCGCTGACTATGGCTACACCTTC. Amino acid sequence: CAISDSADYGYTF.

In its sample, this clonotype was seen a few times. V and J are TRBV6-6 and TRBJ1-2; 8 bases fit TRBD1. Germline CDR1 is MNHNY and CDR2 is SVGAGI (reference sequence). Unmatched junction bases numbered 8, after V lost 6 bases and J lost 8 bases. The CDR3 is made up of 13 amino acids. CDR3 DNA sequence: TGTGCCAGCAGGCCAGGACAGGGCTGGGGCTACACCTTC. Translating gives CASRPGQGWGYTF.

This clonotype was counted a few times. The CDR3, as DNA: TGTGCCAGCAGCCAGGCAGGGTATAATTCACCCCTCCACTTT. This sequence encodes CASSQAGYNSPLHF. This sequence joins TRBV3-1 and TRBJ1-6; D may be TRBD1 (5 bases). Germline V gene lookup returns CDR1 LGHDT and CDR2 YNNKEL (reference sequence). The length of the CDR3 is 14 residues. V dropped 3 bases and J dropped 4 bases, with 7 bases sitting between them.